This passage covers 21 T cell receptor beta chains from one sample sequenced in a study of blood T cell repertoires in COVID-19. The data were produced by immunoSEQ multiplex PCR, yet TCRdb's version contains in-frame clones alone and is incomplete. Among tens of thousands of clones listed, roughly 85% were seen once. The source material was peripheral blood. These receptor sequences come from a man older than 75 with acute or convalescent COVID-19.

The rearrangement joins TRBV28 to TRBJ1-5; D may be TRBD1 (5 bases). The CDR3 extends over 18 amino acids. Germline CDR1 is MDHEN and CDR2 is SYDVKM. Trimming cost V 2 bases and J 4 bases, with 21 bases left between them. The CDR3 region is CASSLIKWQGGRNQPQHF. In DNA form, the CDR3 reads TGTGCCAGCAGTTTAATTAAATGGCAGGGCGGTAGGAATCAGCCCCAGCATTTT.

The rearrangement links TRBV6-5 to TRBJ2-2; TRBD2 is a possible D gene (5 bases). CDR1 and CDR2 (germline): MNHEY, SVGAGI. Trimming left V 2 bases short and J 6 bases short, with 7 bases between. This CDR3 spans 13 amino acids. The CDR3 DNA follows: TGTGCCAGCAGTTACATGAGGGCCGGGGAGCTGTTTTTT. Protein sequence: CASSYMRAGELFF.

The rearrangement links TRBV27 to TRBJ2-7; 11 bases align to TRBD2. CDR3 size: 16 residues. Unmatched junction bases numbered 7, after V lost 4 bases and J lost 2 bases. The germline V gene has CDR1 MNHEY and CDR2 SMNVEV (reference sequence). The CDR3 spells CASSSPLLAGAYEQYF. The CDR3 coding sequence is TGTGCCAGCAGTTCCCCCTTACTAGCGGGGGCCTACGAGCAGTACTTC.

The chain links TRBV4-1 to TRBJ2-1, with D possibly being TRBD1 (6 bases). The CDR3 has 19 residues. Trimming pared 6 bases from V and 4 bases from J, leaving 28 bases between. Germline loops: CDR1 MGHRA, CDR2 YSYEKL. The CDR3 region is CASSISWAPGAGSYNEQFF. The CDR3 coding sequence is TGCGCCAGCAGTATTTCTTGGGCCCCAGGGGCCGGCTCTTACAATGAGCAGTTCTTC.

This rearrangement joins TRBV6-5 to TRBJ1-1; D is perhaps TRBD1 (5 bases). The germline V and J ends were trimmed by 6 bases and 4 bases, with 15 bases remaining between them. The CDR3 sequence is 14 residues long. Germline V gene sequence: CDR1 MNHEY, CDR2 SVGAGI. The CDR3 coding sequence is TGTGCCAGCAGGCGGCGTCGGGGGATCACTGAAGCTTTCTTT. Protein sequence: CASRRRRGITEAFF.

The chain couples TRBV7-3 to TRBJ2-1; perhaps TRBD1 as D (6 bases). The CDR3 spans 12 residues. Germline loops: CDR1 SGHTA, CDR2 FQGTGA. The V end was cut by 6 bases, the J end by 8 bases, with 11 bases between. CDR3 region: CASSEQGYEQFF. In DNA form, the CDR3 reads TGTGCCAGCAGTGAACAGGGCTATGAGCAGTTCTTC.

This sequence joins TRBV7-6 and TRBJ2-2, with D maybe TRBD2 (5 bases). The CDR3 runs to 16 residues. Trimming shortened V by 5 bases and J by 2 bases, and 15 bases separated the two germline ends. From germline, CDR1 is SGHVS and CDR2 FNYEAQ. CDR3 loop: CASSIRDTANTGELFF. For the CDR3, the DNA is TGTGCCAGCAGCATCCGGGATACTGCAAACACCGGGGAGCTGTTTTTT.

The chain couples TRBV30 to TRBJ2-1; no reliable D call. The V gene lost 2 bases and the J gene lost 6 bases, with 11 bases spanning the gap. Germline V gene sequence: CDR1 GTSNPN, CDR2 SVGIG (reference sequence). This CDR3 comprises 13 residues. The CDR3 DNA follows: TGTGCCTGGAGTAGAACCGTGAGCAATGAGCAGTTCTTC. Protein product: CAWSRTVSNEQFF. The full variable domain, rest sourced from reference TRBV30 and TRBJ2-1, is SQTIHQWPATLVQPVGSPLSLECTVEGTSNPNLYWYRQAAGRGLQLLFYSVGIGQISSEVPQNLSASRPQDRQFILSSKKLLLSDSGFYLCAWSRTVSNEQFFGPGTRLTVL.

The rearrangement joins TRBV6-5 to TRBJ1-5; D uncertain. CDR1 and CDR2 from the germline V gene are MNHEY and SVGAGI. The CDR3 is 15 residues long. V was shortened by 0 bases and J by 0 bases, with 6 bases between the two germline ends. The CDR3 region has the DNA TGTGCCAGCAGTTACTCGAGAGGTAGCAATCAGCCCCAGCATTTT. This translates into CASSYSRGSNQPQHF.

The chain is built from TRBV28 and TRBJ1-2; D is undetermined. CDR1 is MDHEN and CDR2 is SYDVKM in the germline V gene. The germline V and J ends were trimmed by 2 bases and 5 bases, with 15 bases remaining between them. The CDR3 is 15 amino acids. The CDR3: CASSLDTTPLYGYTF. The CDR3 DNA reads TGTGCCAGCAGTTTAGACACAACCCCCCTTTATGGCTACACCTTC.

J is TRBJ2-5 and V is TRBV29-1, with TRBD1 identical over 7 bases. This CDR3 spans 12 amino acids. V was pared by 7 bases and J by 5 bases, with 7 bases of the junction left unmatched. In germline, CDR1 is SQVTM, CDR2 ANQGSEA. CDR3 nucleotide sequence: TGCAGCGCCAGACAGGGTATGGAGACCCAGTACTTC. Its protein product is CSARQGMETQYF.

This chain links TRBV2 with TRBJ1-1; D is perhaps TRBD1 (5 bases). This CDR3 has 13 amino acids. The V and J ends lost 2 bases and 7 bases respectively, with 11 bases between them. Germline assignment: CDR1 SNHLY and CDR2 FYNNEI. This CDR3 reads CASSEQMQGEAFF. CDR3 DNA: TGTGCCAGCAGTGAACAGATGCAGGGTGAAGCTTTCTTT.

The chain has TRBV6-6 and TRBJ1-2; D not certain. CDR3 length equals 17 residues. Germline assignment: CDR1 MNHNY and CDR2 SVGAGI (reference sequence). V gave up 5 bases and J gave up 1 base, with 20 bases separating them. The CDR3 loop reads CASSPPRAGGVNYGYTF. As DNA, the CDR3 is TGTGCCAGCAGTCCGCCCCGGGCAGGCGGGGTTAACTATGGCTACACCTTC.

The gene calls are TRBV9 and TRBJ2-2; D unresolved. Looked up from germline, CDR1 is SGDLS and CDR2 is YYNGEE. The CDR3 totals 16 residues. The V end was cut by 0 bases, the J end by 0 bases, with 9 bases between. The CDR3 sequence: CASSVDPGANTGELFF. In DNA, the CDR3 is TGTGCCAGCAGCGTAGATCCAGGTGCGAACACCGGGGAGCTGTTTTTT. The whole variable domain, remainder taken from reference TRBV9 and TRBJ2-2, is DSGVTQTPKHLITATGQRVTLRCSPRSGDLSVYWYQQSLDQGLQFLIQYYNGEERAKGNILERFSAQQFPDLHSELNLSSLELGDSALYFCASSVDPGANTGELFFGEGSRLTVL.

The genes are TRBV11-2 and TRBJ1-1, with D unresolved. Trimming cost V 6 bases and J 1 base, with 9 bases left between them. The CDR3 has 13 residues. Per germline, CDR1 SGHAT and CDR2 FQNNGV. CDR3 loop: CASRLTQNTEAFF. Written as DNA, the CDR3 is TGTGCCAGCAGGCTGACACAGAACACTGAAGCTTTCTTT.

The CDR3 is CASSWKGQISYEQYF. In nucleotides, the CDR3 is TGTGCCAGCAGTTGGAAGGGACAGATCTCCTACGAGCAGTACTTC. This chain joins TRBV6-5 and TRBJ2-7, with 7 bases aligning to TRBD1. This CDR3 has 15 residues. Trimming removed 4 bases from V and 0 bases from J; junction bases left unmatched: 6. CDR1 MNHEY and CDR2 SVGAGI come from the germline V gene.

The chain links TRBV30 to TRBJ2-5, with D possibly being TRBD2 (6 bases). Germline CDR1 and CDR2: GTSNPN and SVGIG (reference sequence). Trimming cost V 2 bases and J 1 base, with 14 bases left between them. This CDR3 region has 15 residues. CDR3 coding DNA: TGTGCCTGGAGTAGTTTAAGGGACTTCCAAGAGACCCAGTACTTC. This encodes CAWSSLRDFQETQYF.

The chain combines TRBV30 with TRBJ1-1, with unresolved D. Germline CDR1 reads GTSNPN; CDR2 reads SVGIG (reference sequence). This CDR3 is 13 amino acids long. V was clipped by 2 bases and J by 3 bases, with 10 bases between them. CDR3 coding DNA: TGTGCCTGGAGTTGGGCGGGTGACACTGAAGCTTTCTTT. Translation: CAWSWAGDTEAFF.

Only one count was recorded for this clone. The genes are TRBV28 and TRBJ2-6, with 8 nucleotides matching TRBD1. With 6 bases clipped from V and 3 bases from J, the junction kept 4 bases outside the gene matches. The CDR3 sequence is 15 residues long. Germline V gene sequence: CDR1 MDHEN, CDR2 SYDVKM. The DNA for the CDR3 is TGTGCCAGCAGAAAGACAGGGGTTGGGGCCAACGTCCTGACTTTC. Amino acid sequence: CASRKTGVGANVLTF.

CDR3 bases: TGCGCCACCGGCGGGAGGACTAGTACTCTTGTGTCAGAGACCCAGTACTTC. Translated, it gives CATGGRTSTLVSETQYF. The genes are TRBV23-1 and TRBJ2-5; TRBD2 matches 8 bases. TRBV23-1 is designated an ORF whose function remains uncertain. After removal of 10 bases from V and 4 bases from J, the junction contained 20 bases not matched to a gene. The CDR3 totals 17 residues.

This CDR3 reads CASMGAVGLAGVWGGELFF. The DNA for the CDR3 is TGTGCCAGCATGGGGGCCGTCGGACTAGCGGGAGTGTGGGGCGGGGAGCTGTTTTTT. The chain uses TRBV21-1 and TRBJ2-2; the D call in the table, TRBD2, was not verified against the DNA. TRBV21-1 is reported as a pseudogene. CDR3 length: 19 amino acids.